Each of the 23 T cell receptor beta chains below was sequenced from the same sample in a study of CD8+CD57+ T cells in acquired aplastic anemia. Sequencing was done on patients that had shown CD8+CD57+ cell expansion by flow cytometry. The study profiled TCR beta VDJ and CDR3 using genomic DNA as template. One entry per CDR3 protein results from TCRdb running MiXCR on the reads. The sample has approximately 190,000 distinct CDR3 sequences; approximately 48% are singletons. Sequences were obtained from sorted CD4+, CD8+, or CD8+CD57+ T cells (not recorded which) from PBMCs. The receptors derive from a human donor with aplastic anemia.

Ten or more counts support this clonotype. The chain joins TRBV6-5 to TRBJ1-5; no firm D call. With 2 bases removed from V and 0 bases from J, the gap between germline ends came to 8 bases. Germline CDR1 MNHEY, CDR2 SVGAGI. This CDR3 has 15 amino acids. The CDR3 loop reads CASSYRQNSNQPQHF. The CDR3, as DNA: TGTGCCAGCAGTTACAGGCAAAATAGCAATCAGCCCCAGCATTTT.

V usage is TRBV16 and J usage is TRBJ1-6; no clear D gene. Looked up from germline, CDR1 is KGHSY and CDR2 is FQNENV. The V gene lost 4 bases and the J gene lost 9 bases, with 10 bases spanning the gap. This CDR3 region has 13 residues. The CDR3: CASSPTTSSPLHF. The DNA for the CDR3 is TGTGCCAGCAGCCCCACAACGAGTTCACCCCTCCACTTT.

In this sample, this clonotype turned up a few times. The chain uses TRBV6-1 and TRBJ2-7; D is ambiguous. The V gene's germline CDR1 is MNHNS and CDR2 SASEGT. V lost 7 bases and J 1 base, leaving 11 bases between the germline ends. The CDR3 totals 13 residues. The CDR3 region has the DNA TGTGCCAGCACCCGGCCGGTATCCTACGAGCAGTACTTC. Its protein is CASTRPVSYEQYF.

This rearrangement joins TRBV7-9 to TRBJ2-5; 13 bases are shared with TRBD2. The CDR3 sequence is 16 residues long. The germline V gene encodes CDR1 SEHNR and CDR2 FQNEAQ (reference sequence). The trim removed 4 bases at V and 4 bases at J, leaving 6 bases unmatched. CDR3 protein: CASSSRLAGGAETQYF. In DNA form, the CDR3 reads TGTGCCAGCAGCTCGAGACTAGCGGGAGGAGCAGAGACCCAGTACTTC.

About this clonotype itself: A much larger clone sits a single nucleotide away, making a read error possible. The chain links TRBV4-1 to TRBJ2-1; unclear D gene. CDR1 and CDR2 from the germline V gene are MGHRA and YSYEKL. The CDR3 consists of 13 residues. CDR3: CASGQRPYNEQFF. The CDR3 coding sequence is TGCGCCAGCGGCCAGAGACCCTACAATGAGCAGTTCTTC.

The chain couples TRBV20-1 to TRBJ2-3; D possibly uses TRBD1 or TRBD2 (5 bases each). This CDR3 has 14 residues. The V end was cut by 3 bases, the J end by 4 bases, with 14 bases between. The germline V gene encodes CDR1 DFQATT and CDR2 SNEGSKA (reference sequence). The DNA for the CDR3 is TGCAGTGCTAGTCCTTCGTCGGGACCAGATACGCAGTATTTT. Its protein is CSASPSSGPDTQYF.

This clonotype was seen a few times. DNA of the CDR3: TGTGCCAGCAGTGACCTCCCCGGGGGTAAAGCTTTCTTT. It codes for CASSDLPGGKAFF. The V call is TRBV6-4, the J call TRBJ1-1; D possibly corresponds to TRBD1 (5 bases). Germline CDR1 is MRHNA and CDR2 is SNTAGT. V gave up 2 bases and J gave up 9 bases, with 13 bases separating them. The CDR3 loop spans 13 amino acids.

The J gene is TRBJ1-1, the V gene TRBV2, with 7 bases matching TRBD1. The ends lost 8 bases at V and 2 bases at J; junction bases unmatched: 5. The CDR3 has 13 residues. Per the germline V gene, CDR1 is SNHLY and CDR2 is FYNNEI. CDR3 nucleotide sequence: TGTGCCAGCCGGTCAGGGGGAAACACTGAAGCTTTCTTT. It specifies CASRSGGNTEAFF.

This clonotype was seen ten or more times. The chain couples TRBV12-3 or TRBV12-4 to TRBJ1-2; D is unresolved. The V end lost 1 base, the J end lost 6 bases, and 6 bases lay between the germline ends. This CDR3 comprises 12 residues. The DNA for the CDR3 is TGTGCCAGCAGTTTAGTCGGGGATGGCTACACCTTC. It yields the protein CASSLVGDGYTF.

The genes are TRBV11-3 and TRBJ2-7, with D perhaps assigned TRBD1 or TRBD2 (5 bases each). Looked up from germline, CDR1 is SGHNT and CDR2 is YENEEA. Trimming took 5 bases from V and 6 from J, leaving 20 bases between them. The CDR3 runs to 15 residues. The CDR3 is CASSPSGRGGSEQYF. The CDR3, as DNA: TGTGCCAGCAGCCCATCTGGACGGGGCGGCAGCGAGCAGTACTTC.

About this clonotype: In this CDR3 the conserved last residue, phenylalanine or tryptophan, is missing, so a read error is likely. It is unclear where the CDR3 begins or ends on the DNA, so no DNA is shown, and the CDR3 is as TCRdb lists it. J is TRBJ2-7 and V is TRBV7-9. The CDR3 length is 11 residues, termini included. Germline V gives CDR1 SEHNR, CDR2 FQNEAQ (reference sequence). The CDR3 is CASSLATSLPS.

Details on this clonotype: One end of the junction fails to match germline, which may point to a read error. CDR3 sequence (DNA): TGCAGTGCTCAGCCCGAGGTGAGGGCCACCGCCGGGGAGCTGTACTTC. This sequence encodes CSAQPEVRATAGELYF. The chain employs TRBV20-1 and TRBJ2-7; D is perhaps TRBD2 (5 bases). Germline V CDR1 and CDR2: DFQATT, SNEGSKA (reference sequence). There are 16 residues in the CDR3.

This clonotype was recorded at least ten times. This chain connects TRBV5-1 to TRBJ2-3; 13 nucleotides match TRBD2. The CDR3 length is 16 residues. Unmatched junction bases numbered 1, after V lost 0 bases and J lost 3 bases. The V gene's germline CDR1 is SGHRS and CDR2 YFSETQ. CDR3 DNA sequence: TGCGCCAGCAGCTTGGTACTAGCGGGAGGGACAGATACGCAGTATTTT. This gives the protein CASSLVLAGGTDTQYF.

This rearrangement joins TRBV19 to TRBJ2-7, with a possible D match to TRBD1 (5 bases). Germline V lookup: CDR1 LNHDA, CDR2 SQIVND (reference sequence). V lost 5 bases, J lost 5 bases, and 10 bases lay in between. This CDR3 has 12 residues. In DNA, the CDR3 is TGTGCCAGTAGTCCGGCAGGGAACGAGCAGTACTTC. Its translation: CASSPAGNEQYF.

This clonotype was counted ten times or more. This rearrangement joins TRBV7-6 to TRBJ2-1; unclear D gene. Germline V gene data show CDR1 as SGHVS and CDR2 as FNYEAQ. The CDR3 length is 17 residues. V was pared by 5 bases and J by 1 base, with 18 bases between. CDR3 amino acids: CASSLGIRGPSYNEQFF. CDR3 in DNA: TGTGCCAGCAGCCTCGGTATCCGCGGACCTTCCTACAATGAGCAGTTCTTC.

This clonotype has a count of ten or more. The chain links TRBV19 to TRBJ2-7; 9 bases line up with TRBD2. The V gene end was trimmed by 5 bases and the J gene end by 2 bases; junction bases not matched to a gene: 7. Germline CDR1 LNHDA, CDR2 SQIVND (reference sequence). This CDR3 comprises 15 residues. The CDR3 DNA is TGTGCCAGTAGTGATCCGGGACTAGCAACCTACGAGCAGTACTTC. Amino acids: CASSDPGLATYEQYF.

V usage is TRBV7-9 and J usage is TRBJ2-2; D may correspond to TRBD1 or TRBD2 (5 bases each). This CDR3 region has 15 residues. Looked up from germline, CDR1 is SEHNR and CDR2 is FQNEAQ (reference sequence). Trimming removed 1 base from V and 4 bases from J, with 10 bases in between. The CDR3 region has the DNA TGTGCCAGCAGCTTAGGATCAGGGAGCACCGGGGAGCTGTTTTTT. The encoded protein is CASSLGSGSTGELFF.

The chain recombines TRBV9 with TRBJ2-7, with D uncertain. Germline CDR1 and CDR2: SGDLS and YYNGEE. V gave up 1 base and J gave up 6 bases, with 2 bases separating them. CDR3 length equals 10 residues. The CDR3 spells CASSVSEQYF. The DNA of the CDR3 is TGTGCCAGCAGCGTATCCGAGCAGTACTTC.

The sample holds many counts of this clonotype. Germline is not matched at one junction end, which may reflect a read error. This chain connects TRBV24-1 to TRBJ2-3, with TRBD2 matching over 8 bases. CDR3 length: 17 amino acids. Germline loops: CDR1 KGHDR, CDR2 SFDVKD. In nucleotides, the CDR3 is TGTGCCACCAGTGATTCGGGGACTAGACTTCCCACAGGTACGCAGTATTTT. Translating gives CATSDSGTRLPTGTQYF.

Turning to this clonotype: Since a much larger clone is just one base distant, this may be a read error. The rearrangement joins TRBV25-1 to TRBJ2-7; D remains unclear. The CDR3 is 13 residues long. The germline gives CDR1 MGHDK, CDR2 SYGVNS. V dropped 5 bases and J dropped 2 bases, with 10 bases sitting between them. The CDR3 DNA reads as TGTGCCAGCAGTCCCCGGATGGCCTACGAGCAGTACTTC. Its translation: CASSPRMAYEQYF.

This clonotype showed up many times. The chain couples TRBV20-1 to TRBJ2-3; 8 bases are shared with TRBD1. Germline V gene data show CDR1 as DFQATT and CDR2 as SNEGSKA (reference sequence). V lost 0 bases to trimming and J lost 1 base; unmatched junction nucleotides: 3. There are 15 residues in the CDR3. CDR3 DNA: TGCAGTGCTAGAGATTTGGGACAGGGCACAGATACGCAGTATTTT. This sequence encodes CSARDLGQGTDTQYF.

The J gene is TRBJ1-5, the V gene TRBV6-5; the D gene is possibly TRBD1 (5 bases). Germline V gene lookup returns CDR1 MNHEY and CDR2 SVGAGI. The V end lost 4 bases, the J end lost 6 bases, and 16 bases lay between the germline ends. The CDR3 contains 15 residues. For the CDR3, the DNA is TGTGCCAGCAGTTCCCTGGGGCAGGTCGGTCAGCCCCAGCATTTT. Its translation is CASSSLGQVGQPQHF.

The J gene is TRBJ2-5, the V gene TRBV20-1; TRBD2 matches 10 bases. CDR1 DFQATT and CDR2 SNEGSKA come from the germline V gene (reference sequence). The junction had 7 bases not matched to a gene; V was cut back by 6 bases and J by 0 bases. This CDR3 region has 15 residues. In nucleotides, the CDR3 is TGCAGTGCAGTGTCTAGCGGGGGAAACCAAGAGACCCAGTACTTC. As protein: CSAVSSGGNQETQYF.